Following are 3 T cell receptor beta chains from one sample sequenced in a study of T cell responses to AZD1222 COVID-19 vaccine. The method was immunoSEQ multiplex PCR; TCRdb's version includes in-frame clones alone and lacks a portion of them. This table holds 68,000 or so clones, around four fifths found once. This material consisted of peripheral blood, taken on day 0 of AZD1222 vaccination. These receptors came from an adult in good health.

The genes are TRBV13 and TRBJ1-3; D is perhaps TRBD1 (6 bases). Deletions cut 4 bases from V and 1 base from J, with 8 bases between. Germline CDR1 reads PRHDT; CDR2 reads FYEKMQ (reference sequence). CDR3 length: 14 residues. CDR3 loop: CASSSGTSGNTIYF. As DNA, the CDR3 is TGTGCCAGCAGCTCCGGGACATCTGGAAACACCATATATTTT.

A note on this clone: Other DNA sequences in the same sample also yield this CDR3. J is TRBJ1-2 and V is TRBV5-6, with 11 bases identical to TRBD1. Germline V gives CDR1 SGHDT, CDR2 YYEEEE. The CDR3 is made up of 17 amino acids. Trimming took 5 bases from V and 4 from J; bases not matched to a gene: 13. The CDR3 loop reads CASSPGTGGGNVYGYTF. In nucleotides, the CDR3 is TGTGCCAGCAGTCCAGGGACAGGGGGTGGCAACGTCTATGGCTACACCTTC.

V is TRBV5-1 and J is TRBJ2-1, with 11 bases lining up with TRBD2. V shed 3 bases and J 8 bases; nucleotides not matched to a gene: 7. This CDR3 has 15 residues. The germline gives CDR1 SGHRS, CDR2 YFSETQ. CDR3 region: CASSSLAGGGDEQFF. The CDR3 nucleotides read TGCGCCAGCAGCTCCCTAGCGGGGGGCGGGGATGAGCAGTTCTTC.